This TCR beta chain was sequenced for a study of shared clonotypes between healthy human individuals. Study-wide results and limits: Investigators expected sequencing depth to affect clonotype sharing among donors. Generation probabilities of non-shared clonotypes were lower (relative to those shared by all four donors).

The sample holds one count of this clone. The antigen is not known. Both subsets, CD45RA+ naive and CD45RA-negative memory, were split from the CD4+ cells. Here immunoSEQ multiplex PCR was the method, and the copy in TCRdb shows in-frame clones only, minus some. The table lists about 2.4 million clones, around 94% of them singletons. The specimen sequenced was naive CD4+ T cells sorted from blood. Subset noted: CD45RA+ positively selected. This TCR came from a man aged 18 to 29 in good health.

As DNA, the CDR3 is TGTGCCAGCAGTTTGAGTGGGCCCGGATTTCCCCTCCACTTT. Residues: CASSLSGPGFPLHF. The chain is built from TRBV28 and TRBJ1-6; D ambiguous. This CDR3 has 14 residues. The V end was cut by 3 bases, the J end by 13 bases, with 16 bases between. Germline loops: CDR1 MDHEN, CDR2 SYDVKM.